One and the same sample provided the 8 T cell receptor beta chains below, sequenced in a study of Graves' ophthalmopathy and Graves' hyperthyroidism. RNA transcripts provided the template for amplifying TCR beta CDR3 regions. Following a first-round RT-PCR that used HTBI primers, a second-round multiplex PCR was carried out. TCRdb itself ran the multiplex PCR reads through MiXCR, one entry per CDR3 protein. Altogether about 39,000 distinct CDR3 sequences are present, approximately 46% being singletons, with the ten largest covering approximately 30%. Sequencing was performed on peripheral blood. Receptors originate from an adult woman with stable Graves' hyperthyroidism.

This clonotype was found once. Here the CDR3 omits its conserved ending phenylalanine or tryptophan, so a read error is the likely source. The CDR3 nucleotides are TGTGCCAGCAGTTTTTATTCGGGCGGGGGGGCTTTCCTT. This encodes CASSFYSGGGAFL. J is TRBJ1-1 and V is TRBV28; tentatively, D is TRBD1 (5 bases). The CDR3 is made up of 13 amino acids. V gave up 3 bases and J gave up 11 bases, with 16 bases separating them. The germline V gene has CDR1 MDHEN and CDR2 SYDVKM.

The J gene is TRBJ2-7, the V gene TRBV5-1, with D perhaps assigned TRBD1 or TRBD2 (5 bases each). This CDR3 spans 18 amino acids. Germline CDR1 and CDR2: SGHRS and YFSETQ. V lost 0 bases to trimming and J lost 0 bases, with 19 bases between them. CDR3 DNA: TGCGCCAGCAGCTTGGCGGGCCTGGGACGCCAAAACTCCTACGAGCAGTACTTC. Protein product: CASSLAGLGRQNSYEQYF.

The sample holds many counts of this clonotype. This rearrangement joins TRBV14 to TRBJ1-1; D gene unclear. CDR3 length: 16 residues. V dropped 2 bases and J dropped 0 bases, with 13 bases sitting between them. Germline lookup yields CDR1 SGHDN and CDR2 FVKESK. The CDR3 DNA sequence: TGTGCCAGCAGCCAAAGGGCAGGACGGATGAACACTGAAGCTTTCTTT. Its protein product is CASSQRAGRMNTEAFF.

This clonotype was picked up many times. The chain uses TRBV29-1 and TRBJ2-2; D possibly corresponds to TRBD2 (6 bases). Trimming left V 3 bases short and J 6 bases short, with 17 bases between. Per germline, CDR1 SQVTM and CDR2 ANQGSEA. This CDR3 is built from 15 residues. CDR3 bases: TGCAGCGTTGAGCGGGACGCCGGAGCGGCCGGGGAGCTGTTTTTT. This gives the protein CSVERDAGAAGELFF.

Ten or more counts support this clonotype. The chain employs TRBV2 and TRBJ2-7; D is ambiguous. The CDR3 has 12 residues. Trimming removed 3 bases at V and 7 bases at J, with 10 bases between. Germline V gives CDR1 SNHLY, CDR2 FYNNEI. CDR3 amino acids: CASSEETQEQYF. In nucleotides, the CDR3 is TGTGCCAGCAGTGAGGAGACACAAGAGCAGTACTTC.

This clonotype was seen repeatedly, ten times or more. The J gene is TRBJ2-7, the V gene TRBV7-9; TRBD2 aligns across 8 bases. CDR1 and CDR2 from the germline V gene are SEHNR and FQNEAQ (reference sequence). The CDR3 sequence is 14 residues long. J gave up 1 base and V 4 bases, and 3 bases lay outside the gene matches. CDR3 residues: CASSSTGGSYEQYF. The CDR3 nucleotides read TGTGCCAGCAGCTCAACGGGGGGGTCCTACGAGCAGTACTTC.

Many counts were recorded for this clonotype. The chain's CDR3 is CAWSVYANEKLFF. The CDR3 coding sequence is TGTGCCTGGAGTGTATACGCTAATGAAAAACTGTTTTTT. The V call is TRBV30, the J call TRBJ1-4; no firm D call. V lost 0 bases and J 3 bases, leaving 5 bases between the germline ends. Germline loops: CDR1 GTSNPN, CDR2 SVGIG (reference sequence). This CDR3 has 13 residues.

This clonotype has at least ten counts. This chain joins TRBV11-3 and TRBJ2-2; 7 bases match TRBD1. V gave up 6 bases and J gave up 4 bases; unmatched junction bases: 5. The CDR3 has 14 amino acids. Germline V gene lookup returns CDR1 SGHNT and CDR2 YENEEA. CDR3 sequence: CASSSGQSTGELFF. The CDR3 DNA follows: TGTGCCAGCAGTTCGGGACAGAGCACCGGGGAGCTGTTTTTT.